Shown below are 23 T cell receptor beta chains from a single sample sequenced in a study of blood T cell repertoires in COVID-19 (dated by TCRdb to between 2020 and 2021). The library was built by means of the immunoSEQ multiplex PCR assay. This immuneACCESS table, as held by TCRdb, lists in-frame sequences with V and J called but not all clones. Of the missing ones, under half trace to an unresolved V gene in checked studies; the others have no known cause. The sample table lists around 300,000 clones, 90% of them with a count of one. The top ten constitute 2.9% of the sample. Sequencing was done on a sample of peripheral blood. Receptors were obtained from a woman under 40 with COVID-19, enrolled during active disease.

The rearrangement links TRBV18 to TRBJ2-3; 10 positions match TRBD2. In germline, CDR1 is KGHSH, CDR2 LQKENI. J gave up 5 bases and V 1 base, and 6 bases lay outside the gene matches. This CDR3 spans 16 amino acids. This CDR3 is CASSPQLAGSGDTQYF. CDR3 nucleotide sequence: TGTGCCAGCTCACCACAACTAGCGGGGAGTGGAGATACGCAGTATTTT.

V usage is TRBV29-1 and J usage is TRBJ2-2; a possible D gene is TRBD1 (5 bases). Per germline, CDR1 SQVTM and CDR2 ANQGSEA. V lost 2 bases and J 0 bases, leaving 7 bases between the germline ends. There are 14 residues in the CDR3. Written as DNA, the CDR3 is TGCAGCGTTGAACAGGGAACGAACACCGGGGAGCTGTTTTTT. This sequence encodes CSVEQGTNTGELFF.

This clone showed up just once. The genes are TRBV5-1 and TRBJ2-7; unclear D gene. The V gene lost 0 bases and the J gene lost 3 bases, with 10 bases spanning the gap. The CDR3 is 14 amino acids. Germline-derived CDR1 and CDR2 are SGHRS and YFSETQ. CDR3 DNA: TGCGCCAGCAGCTTGGTTCCGGGTTTCTACGAGCAGTACTTC. Residues: CASSLVPGFYEQYF. The full variable domain, in which reference TRBV5-1 and TRBJ2-7 provide the parts outside the CDR3, is KAGVTQTPRYLIKTRGQQVTLSCSPISGHRSVSWYQQTPGQGLQFLFEYFSETQRNKGNFPGRFSGRQFSNSRSEMNVSTLELGDSALYLCASSLVPGFYEQYFGPGTRLTVT.

The chain employs TRBV19 and TRBJ2-7; TRBD1 might be the D (5 bases). Trimming took off 7 bases at V and 3 bases at J, with 16 bases between the two ends. The germline V gene has CDR1 LNHDA and CDR2 SQIVND (reference sequence). This CDR3 has 14 residues. Here the CDR3 reads CASTSGHPYYEQYF. In nucleotides, the CDR3 is TGTGCCAGTACCTCAGGACACCCGTACTACGAGCAGTACTTC.

The sample holds one count of this clone. V is TRBV7-3 and J is TRBJ1-2; tentatively, D is TRBD1 (5 bases). CDR1 SGHTA and CDR2 FQGTGA come from the germline V gene. The CDR3 is made up of 13 amino acids. The V and J ends lost 1 base and 8 bases respectively, with 11 bases between them. CDR3 DNA sequence: TGTGCCAGCAGCTTAAGCGTAGGGGCAGGCTACACCTTC. Protein: CASSLSVGAGYTF.

The CDR3 DNA is TGCGCCAGCCGGACTCTAGCGCCCCGGGGGACAGATACGCAGTATTTT. It codes for CASRTLAPRGTDTQYF. The genes are TRBV5-1 and TRBJ2-3; D is possibly TRBD2 (6 bases). The CDR3 sequence is 16 residues long. The V end was cut by 7 bases, the J end by 3 bases, with 21 bases between. The germline V gene has CDR1 SGHRS and CDR2 YFSETQ.

CDR3 residues: CASNRAATAEAFF. As DNA, the CDR3 is TGTGCCAGCAACAGGGCCGCAACTGCTGAAGCTTTCTTT. This sequence joins TRBV19 and TRBJ1-1; a weak D match, TRBD1 (6 bases). Germline CDR1 is LNHDA and CDR2 is SQIVND (reference sequence). Deletions cut 9 bases from V and 6 bases from J, with 17 bases between. The CDR3 contains 13 residues. The whole variable domain, filled in from reference TRBV19 and TRBJ1-1, reads DGGITQSPKYLFRKEGQNVTLSCEQNLNHDAMYWYRQDPGQGLRLIYYSQIVNDFQKGDIAEGYSVSREKKESFPLTVTSAQKNPTAFYLCASNRAATAEAFFGQGTRLTVV.

This sequence joins TRBV18 and TRBJ1-2; 7 nucleotides line up with TRBD1. Trimming cost V 2 bases and J 6 bases; bases outside gene matches: 9. The CDR3 extends over 15 amino acids. CDR1 and CDR2 from the germline V gene are KGHSH and LQKENI. CDR3 region: CASSPSQQGMDGYTF. CDR3 nucleotide sequence: TGTGCCAGCTCACCAAGTCAACAGGGGATGGATGGCTACACCTTC.

The chain employs TRBV19 and TRBJ1-2; D gene ambiguous. Trimming cost V 3 bases and J 1 base, with 12 bases left between them. From germline, CDR1 is LNHDA and CDR2 SQIVND (reference sequence). This CDR3 has 15 amino acids. The CDR3 sequence is CASSILADYNYGYTF. CDR3 DNA sequence: TGTGCCAGTAGTATTTTGGCGGATTATAACTATGGCTACACCTTC. The full variable domain, with the rest looked up from reference TRBV19 and TRBJ1-2, is DGGITQSPKYLFRKEGQNVTLSCEQNLNHDAMYWYRQDPGQGLRLIYYSQIVNDFQKGDIAEGYSVSREKKESFPLTVTSAQKNPTAFYLCASSILADYNYGYTFGSGTRLTVV.

V is TRBV5-4 and J is TRBJ1-2; no firm D call. Trimming cost V 4 bases and J 7 bases, with 20 bases left between them. The germline V gene has CDR1 SGHNT and CDR2 YYREEE (reference sequence). CDR3 length: 15 residues. In DNA form, the CDR3 reads TGTGCCAGCAGCCCGGAGGTGCTTCTCAGCGGTGGCTACACCTTC. It encodes CASSPEVLLSGGYTF.

The chain combines TRBV3-1 (or the pseudogene TRBV3-2) with TRBJ2-1; possible D gene TRBD2, 5 bases. The V end was cut by 1 base, the J end by 7 bases, with 8 bases between. Germline CDR1 is LGHDT and CDR2 is YNNKEL (reference sequence). CDR3 length: 13 amino acids. The CDR3 DNA is TGTGCCAGCAGCCAAGGAGGGTGGAATGAGCAGTTCTTC. Translated, it gives CASSQGGWNEQFF.

The V and J genes are TRBV6-5 and TRBJ1-1, with 10 bases fitting TRBD1. The CDR3 is 12 residues long. V trimming: 7 bases; J trimming: 7 bases; junction bases outside the gene matches: 3. The germline V gene encodes CDR1 MNHEY and CDR2 SVGAGI. The CDR3 sequence: CASIGTGDEAFF. The CDR3 nucleotides are TGTGCCAGCATCGGGACAGGGGATGAAGCTTTCTTT.

The count of this clone is one. The chain links TRBV28 to TRBJ1-1; TRBD1 agrees at 7 bases. CDR3 size: 13 residues. In germline, CDR1 is MDHEN, CDR2 SYDVKM. V was pared by 11 bases and J by 1 base, with 7 bases of the junction left unmatched. The chain's CDR3 is CAVWDSSNTEAFF. The CDR3 nucleotides are TGTGCCGTTTGGGACAGTTCGAACACTGAAGCTTTCTTT.

This sequence joins TRBV6-6 and TRBJ2-6, with D unresolved. Germline lookup yields CDR1 MNHNY and CDR2 SVGAGI (reference sequence). This CDR3 region has 14 residues. V shed 5 bases and J shed 2 bases, with 7 bases lying between them. DNA for the CDR3: TGTGCCAGCAGTCCCTCGGCTGGGGCCAACGTCCTGACTTTC. Its translation is CASSPSAGANVLTF.

The chain carries TRBV6-4 and TRBJ1-1, with D tentatively TRBD1 (5 bases). Germline CDR1 is MRHNA and CDR2 is SNTAGT. V dropped 3 bases and J dropped 3 bases, with 8 bases sitting between them. This CDR3 spans 13 amino acids. The CDR3 sequence is CASSEQGDTEAFF. The CDR3 DNA is TGTGCCAGCAGTGAGCAGGGTGACACTGAAGCTTTCTTT.

The rearrangement joins TRBV5-1 to TRBJ2-1; a weak D match, TRBD1 (5 bases). V lost 7 bases to trimming and J lost 2 bases, with 19 bases between them. This CDR3 has 16 amino acids. The V gene's germline CDR1 is SGHRS and CDR2 YFSETQ. CDR3 coding DNA: TGCGCCAGCTCCCAAGGCTCAAGGGGCCCCTACAATGAGCAGTTCTTC. Translated, it gives CASSQGSRGPYNEQFF.

In its sample, this clone was seen a few times. This chain links TRBV5-1 with TRBJ1-2, with 12 bases identical to TRBD1. There are 15 residues in the CDR3. The V gene end was trimmed by 0 bases and the J gene end by 10 bases; junction bases not matched to a gene: 7. Germline CDR1 is SGHRS and CDR2 is YFSETQ. The CDR3 nucleotides read TGCGCCAGCAGCTTGGCCCTGGGACAGGGGGCCCACTACACCTTC. Protein product: CASSLALGQGAHYTF.

The chain employs TRBV27 and TRBJ1-1; no clear D gene. The CDR3 runs to 15 residues. Per germline, CDR1 MNHEY and CDR2 SMNVEV (reference sequence). Trimming stripped 5 bases from V and 4 bases from J, with 17 bases between. The CDR3 loop is CASSTPSHRGTEAFF. CDR3 sequence (DNA): TGTGCCAGCAGTACCCCGAGCCACCGGGGCACTGAAGCTTTCTTT.

J is TRBJ1-1 and V is TRBV30, with 7 bases that match TRBD1. The CDR3 is 19 amino acids. The trim removed 1 base at V and 1 base at J, leaving 18 bases unmatched. Germline CDR1 is GTSNPN and CDR2 is SVGIG (reference sequence). CDR3 coding DNA: TGTGCCTGGAGTGCTTTTTTCCTATACAAACAGGGGACGAACACTGAAGCTTTCTTT. It yields the protein CAWSAFFLYKQGTNTEAFF. Full variable domain (remainder filled in from reference TRBV30 and TRBJ1-1): SQTIHQWPATLVQPVGSPLSLECTVEGTSNPNLYWYRQAAGRGLQLLFYSVGIGQISSEVPQNLSASRPQDRQFILSSKKLLLSDSGFYLCAWSAFFLYKQGTNTEAFFGQGTRLTVV.

V is TRBV15 and J is TRBJ1-4; 9 bases are a match to TRBD1. V gave up 1 base and J gave up 6 bases; unmatched junction bases: 6. There are 16 residues in the CDR3. Germline loops: CDR1 LNHNV, CDR2 YYDKDF (reference sequence). The CDR3 DNA follows: TGTGCCACCAGCAGAGGGTGGACAGGGGACGATGAAAAACTGTTTTTT. Protein sequence: CATSRGWTGDDEKLFF.

The chain uses TRBV5-1 and TRBJ2-1; 10 bases line up with TRBD2. V gave up 4 bases and J gave up 4 bases; unmatched junction bases: 8. The CDR3 sequence is 16 residues long. Per the germline V gene, CDR1 is SGHRS and CDR2 is YFSETQ. CDR3 DNA sequence: TGCGCCAGCAGCCCTCTAGCGGGAGAGGGGTACAATGAGCAGTTCTTC. Protein product: CASSPLAGEGYNEQFF.

The chain couples TRBV18 to TRBJ1-2; 7 nucleotides align to TRBD1. Losses at the gene ends were 4 bases for V and 5 bases for J; bases not matched to a gene: 4. CDR3 size: 13 residues. CDR1 KGHSH and CDR2 LQKENI come from the germline V gene. The CDR3 reads CASSLDREYGYTF. The CDR3 bases are TGTGCCAGCTCACTAGACAGGGAATATGGCTACACCTTC.

This rearrangement joins TRBV6-5 to TRBJ1-3; D is perhaps TRBD1 (5 bases). This CDR3 spans 15 amino acids. V gave up 4 bases and J gave up 1 base, with 11 bases separating them. Germline CDR1 is MNHEY and CDR2 is SVGAGI. CDR3 amino acids: CASSSSGFSGNTIYF. CDR3 DNA sequence: TGTGCCAGCAGTTCTTCAGGGTTTTCTGGAAACACCATATATTTT.